This TCR beta chain comes out of a study of CD8 T cell repertoires and HIV-1 epitope variants. Study context: Each of Twenty-five Gag and Nef epitope peptides stimulated a separate culture. Tested: three Gag epitope families, Nef HW9 and YT9. A roughly 10-day culture received IL-2, IL-7 and IL-15 on days 3 and 7.

For this clone: What it recognizes is unknown.

The study's findings and limits: Eight or nine TCR beta clonotypes were antigen-specific, more than 5 apparently recognizing autologous or escape variants.

The CDR3 totals 15 residues. Trimming left V 4 bases short and J 1 base short, with 14 bases between. CDR1 and CDR2 from the germline V gene are LGHNA and YSLEER. Clones were sequenced by immunoSEQ multiplex PCR, and TCRdb holds only the in-frame ones, with some missing. The sample lists approximately 5,000 clones, around 66% occurring once. The receptor's source is a male donor with HIV. The chain combines TRBV4-3 with TRBJ2-7; D might be TRBD2 (5 bases). The sample comprised cultured CD8+ T cells derived from PBMCs. The CDR3: CASSLTISVSYEQYF. As DNA, the CDR3 is TGCGCCAGCAGCCTGACGATTAGCGTGTCCTACGAGCAGTACTTC.